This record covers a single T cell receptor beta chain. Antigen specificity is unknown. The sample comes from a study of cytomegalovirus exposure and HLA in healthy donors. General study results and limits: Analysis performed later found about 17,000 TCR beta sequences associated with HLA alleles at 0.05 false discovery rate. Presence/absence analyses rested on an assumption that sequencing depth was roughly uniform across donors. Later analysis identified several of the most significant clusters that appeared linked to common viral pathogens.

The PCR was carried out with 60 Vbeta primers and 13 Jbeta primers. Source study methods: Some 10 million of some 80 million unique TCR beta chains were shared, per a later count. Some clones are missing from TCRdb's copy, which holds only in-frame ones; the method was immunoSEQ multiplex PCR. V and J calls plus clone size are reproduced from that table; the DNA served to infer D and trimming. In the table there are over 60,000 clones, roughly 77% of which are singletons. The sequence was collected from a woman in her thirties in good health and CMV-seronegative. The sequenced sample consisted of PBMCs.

The DNA for the CDR3 is TGCGCCAGCAGCTTGGAGTCGGGGACCGGGGAGCTGTTTTTT. Translated, it gives CASSLESGTGELFF. V is TRBV5-1 and J is TRBJ2-2; D may be TRBD2 (5 bases). This CDR3 is 14 amino acids long. Germline V lookup: CDR1 SGHRS, CDR2 YFSETQ. Deletions cut 0 bases from V and 5 bases from J, with 8 bases between.